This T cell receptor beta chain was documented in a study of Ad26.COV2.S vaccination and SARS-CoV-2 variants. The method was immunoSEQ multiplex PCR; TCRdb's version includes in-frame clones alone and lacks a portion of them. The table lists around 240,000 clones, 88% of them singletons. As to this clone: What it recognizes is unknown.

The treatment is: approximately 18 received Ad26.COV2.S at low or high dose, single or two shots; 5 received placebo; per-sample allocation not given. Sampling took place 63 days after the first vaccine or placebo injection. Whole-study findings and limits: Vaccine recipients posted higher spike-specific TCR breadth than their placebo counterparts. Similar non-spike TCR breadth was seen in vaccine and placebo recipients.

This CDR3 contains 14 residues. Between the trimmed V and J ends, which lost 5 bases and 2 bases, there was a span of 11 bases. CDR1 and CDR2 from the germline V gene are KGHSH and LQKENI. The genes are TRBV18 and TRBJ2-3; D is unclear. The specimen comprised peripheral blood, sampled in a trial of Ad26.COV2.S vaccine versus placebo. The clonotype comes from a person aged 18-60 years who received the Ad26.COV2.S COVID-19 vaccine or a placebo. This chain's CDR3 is CASSSTPFTDTQYF. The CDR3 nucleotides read TGTGCCAGCTCATCAACTCCTTTCACAGATACGCAGTATTTT.